This T cell receptor (beta chain) comes out of a study of blood T cell repertoires in COVID-19. Whole-study context: Researchers got acute and convalescent COVID-19 samples from the United States, Italy and Spain. T cells, B-cell-depleted T cells, or PBMCs provided the cDNA or gDNA that served as material.

The CDR3 loop spans 14 amino acids. V lost 5 bases to trimming and J lost 2 bases; unmatched junction nucleotides: 3. The V gene's germline CDR1 is SGHVS and CDR2 FNYEAQ. Method: immunoSEQ multiplex PCR; TCRdb's copy keeps in-frame clones and lacks some. The sample carries about 260,000 clones, approximately 87% recorded once. The chain is built from TRBV7-6 and TRBJ1-3, with 7 bases fitting TRBD1. The sample comprised peripheral blood. This TCR was recovered from a human donor in a cohort sampled during active COVID-19. For the CDR3, the DNA is TGTGCCAGCAGCGCCGGGACAGCTGGAAACACCATATATTTT. Protein product: CASSAGTAGNTIYF.